A single sample gave rise to the 25 T cell receptor beta chains below, sequenced in a study of cytomegalovirus exposure and HLA in healthy donors. 13 Jbeta primers and 60 Vbeta primers were used for the PCR. Repertoires were generated with immunoSEQ multiplex PCR, while TCRdb's copy carries only in-frame clones and drops some. The sample holds 75,000 to 100,000 clones; under 85% are singletons and the top ten take roughly 9.8%. Input material: PBMCs. These receptors came from a young man in good health and CMV-seropositive.

The chain combines TRBV30 with TRBJ2-3; 7 bases agree with TRBD1. Germline-derived CDR1 and CDR2 are GTSNPN and SVGIG (reference sequence). This CDR3 comprises 14 residues. V trimming: 2 bases; J trimming: 4 bases; junction bases outside the gene matches: 6. The CDR3 DNA sequence: TGTGCCTGGAGTAGAATTACAGGGGCAGATACGCAGTATTTT. It yields the protein CAWSRITGADTQYF.

This clone was observed a few times. For the CDR3, the DNA is TGTGCCAGCAGCTTGGCAGGTGCGGGATGGACAGATACGCAGTATTTT. It yields the protein CASSLAGAGWTDTQYF. V and J are TRBV5-5 and TRBJ2-3, with a possible D match to TRBD2 (6 bases). CDR1 SGHKS and CDR2 YYEKEE come from the germline V gene (reference sequence). The CDR3 loop spans 16 amino acids. V was clipped by 0 bases and J by 3 bases, with 14 bases between them.

The rearrangement joins TRBV13 to TRBJ2-3; TRBD2 aligns across 8 bases. The V gene's germline CDR1 is PRHDT and CDR2 FYEKMQ (reference sequence). V was clipped by 4 bases and J by 10 bases; unmatched bases: 10. This CDR3 has 14 amino acids. The CDR3 region has the DNA TGTGCCAGCAGCTACCCTCGCGGGGGGCCTTCGCAGTATTTT. Translation: CASSYPRGGPSQYF.

In this sample, this clone turned up once. The chain has TRBV6-5 and TRBJ2-7; a possible D gene is TRBD1 (6 bases). Looked up from germline, CDR1 is MNHEY and CDR2 is SVGAGI. The CDR3 contains 16 residues. V was shortened by 4 bases and J by 2 bases, with 18 bases between the two germline ends. The CDR3 protein is CASSSGVDRFTYEQYF. The CDR3 bases are TGTGCCAGCAGTTCTGGCGTAGACAGGTTTACCTACGAGCAGTACTTC.

This clone was detected a few times. CDR3 protein: CASSSASGAEQYF. The DNA of the CDR3 is TGTGCCAGCAGCAGTGCTAGCGGGGCCGAGCAGTACTTC. The J gene is TRBJ2-7, the V gene TRBV4-2; 9 bases line up with TRBD2. The germline V gene encodes CDR1 LGHNA and CDR2 YNFKEQ. After removal of 5 bases from V and 6 bases from J, the junction contained 5 bases not matched to a gene. The CDR3 runs to 13 residues.

This rearrangement joins TRBV5-1 to TRBJ2-1; 8 nucleotides match TRBD2. The CDR3 loop spans 15 amino acids. V was pared by 2 bases and J by 7 bases, with 8 bases of the junction left unmatched. Germline V gene lookup returns CDR1 SGHRS and CDR2 YFSETQ. As DNA, the CDR3 is TGCGCCAGCAGCTTCCTCGGGGGGGGCGGGAATGAGCAGTTCTTC. Translated, it gives CASSFLGGGGNEQFF.

V and J are TRBV5-1 and TRBJ2-7, with 9 bases that match TRBD1. Looked up from germline, CDR1 is SGHRS and CDR2 is YFSETQ. The junction had 8 bases not matched to a gene; V was cut back by 7 bases and J by 0 bases. The CDR3 length is 15 residues. CDR3 amino acids: CASAWGTGISYEQYF. In DNA form, the CDR3 reads TGCGCCAGCGCATGGGGGACAGGGATCTCCTACGAGCAGTACTTC.

This clone was seen once. V is TRBV19 and J is TRBJ2-7, with D possibly being TRBD1 (6 bases). The V end lost 5 bases, the J end lost 5 bases, and 16 bases lay between the germline ends. The CDR3 totals 14 residues. Germline assignment: CDR1 LNHDA and CDR2 SQIVND (reference sequence). CDR3: CASSPSTGWNEQYF. The DNA of the CDR3 is TGTGCCAGTAGTCCCAGTACAGGGTGGAACGAGCAGTACTTC.

The CDR3 DNA is TGTGCCAGCAGCTTACCGGGACAGGGGACCTACAATGAGCAGTTCTTC. Protein sequence: CASSLPGQGTYNEQFF. This chain connects TRBV5-4 to TRBJ2-1; 10 positions match TRBD1. V was clipped by 2 bases and J by 2 bases; unmatched bases: 4. There are 16 residues in the CDR3. CDR1 and CDR2 from the germline V gene are SGHNT and YYREEE (reference sequence).

The chain has TRBV10-3 and TRBJ2-2, with 9 positions matching TRBD2. The germline V gene encodes CDR1 ENHRY and CDR2 SYGVKD. The CDR3 totals 13 residues. V lost 10 bases to trimming and J lost 5 bases; unmatched junction nucleotides: 5. The CDR3: CASGGGPTGELFF. The CDR3 nucleotides are TGTGCCAGCGGGGGGGGGCCGACCGGGGAGCTGTTTTTT.

The rearrangement links TRBV15 to TRBJ1-3; 9 nucleotides line up with TRBD1. Looked up from germline, CDR1 is LNHNV and CDR2 is YYDKDF (reference sequence). The length of the CDR3 is 16 residues. Trimming took 3 bases from V and 4 from J; bases not matched to a gene: 7. The CDR3 protein is CATSRVSGTGGNTIYF. As DNA, the CDR3 is TGTGCCACCAGCAGGGTATCCGGGACAGGGGGAAACACCATATATTTT. Full variable domain (outside the CDR3, taken from reference TRBV15 and TRBJ1-3): DAMVIQNPRYQVTQFGKPVTLSCSQTLNHNVMYWYQQKSSQAPKLLFHYYDKDFNNEADTPDNFQSRRPNTSFCFLDIRSPGLGDTAMYLCATSRVSGTGGNTIYFGEGSWLTVV.

CDR3 loop: CASSDGGYSYEQYF. CDR3 nucleotides: TGTGCCAGCAGTGATGGCGGATACTCCTACGAGCAGTACTTC. The chain is built from TRBV2 and TRBJ2-7; D remains ambiguous. Trimming stripped 3 bases from V and 0 bases from J, with 9 bases between. This CDR3 has 14 residues. Per the germline V gene, CDR1 is SNHLY and CDR2 is FYNNEI.

The V gene is TRBV2, the J gene TRBJ2-5; weak D call: TRBD2 (7 bases). The last part of the DNA fits TRBJ2-7 better; the J call may be wrong. Looked up from germline, CDR1 is SNHLY and CDR2 is FYNNEI. This CDR3 has 13 residues. The CDR3 spells CASREGGSYEQYF. Written as DNA, the CDR3 is TGTGCCAGCAGGGAGGGGGGGTCCTACGAGCAGTACTTC.

The table lists this clone with a count of one. This chain uses TRBV6-4 with TRBJ1-6; D remains ambiguous. Germline loops: CDR1 MRHNA, CDR2 SNTAGT. V was pared by 3 bases and J by 10 bases, with 10 bases between. CDR3 length equals 13 residues. CDR3 loop: CASSESIASPLHF. The CDR3 bases are TGTGCCAGCAGTGAATCGATAGCCTCACCCCTCCACTTT.

This sequence joins TRBV5-8 and TRBJ1-4; D is undetermined. Germline-derived CDR1 and CDR2 are SGHTS and YDEGEE. Trimming cost V 7 bases and J 0 bases, with 16 bases left between them. This CDR3 is 16 amino acids long. The CDR3 here is CASYPLAGSTNEKLFF. Here the CDR3 DNA reads TGTGCCAGCTACCCCCTCGCGGGGTCAACTAATGAAAAACTGTTTTTT.

The genes are TRBV6-1 and TRBJ2-3; possibly TRBD2 for D (6 bases). Germline-derived CDR1 and CDR2 are MNHNS and SASEGT. CDR3 length: 13 residues. Trimming cost V 10 bases and J 0 bases, with 11 bases left between them. CDR3 residues: CATLRGSTDTQYF. The CDR3 DNA follows: TGTGCCACCTTGCGGGGTAGCACAGATACGCAGTATTTT.

Only a few counts were recorded for this clone. The chain joins TRBV7-2 to TRBJ1-2; D gene uncertain. Germline V lookup: CDR1 SGHTA, CDR2 FQGNSA. V shed 2 bases and J shed 4 bases, with 5 bases lying between them. This CDR3 comprises 12 residues. The CDR3, as DNA: TGTGCCAGCAGCTTAAACAGCTATGGCTACACCTTC. Its translation is CASSLNSYGYTF.

The table lists this clone with a few counts. V and J are TRBV6-6 and TRBJ1-1; 7 nucleotides align to TRBD1. The germline V gene encodes CDR1 MNHNY and CDR2 SVGAGI (reference sequence). The V segment lost 6 bases and the J segment 9 bases; nucleotides outside the gene matches: 4. CDR3 length: 11 residues. The CDR3 sequence is CASSGTVKAFF. For the CDR3, the DNA is TGTGCCAGCAGCGGGACAGTTAAAGCTTTCTTT.

The chain joins TRBV30 to TRBJ2-7, with 10 positions matching TRBD1. V lost 5 bases and J lost 1; bases outside the gene matches: 2. Germline assignment: CDR1 GTSNPN and CDR2 SVGIG (reference sequence). CDR3 length: 13 residues. CDR3 nucleotide sequence: TGTGCCTGGCGGGACAGGGGTTCCTACGAGCAGTACTTC. Residues: CAWRDRGSYEQYF.

This clone came up a few times. The chain has TRBV27 and TRBJ1-2, with no clear D. Per the germline V gene, CDR1 is MNHEY and CDR2 is SMNVEV (reference sequence). The CDR3 loop spans 15 amino acids. V lost 2 bases, J lost 5 bases, and 15 bases lay in between. Here the CDR3 reads CASSLTTRSSYGYTF. As DNA, the CDR3 is TGTGCCAGCAGTTTAACTACTAGGTCCTCTTATGGCTACACCTTC.

This sequence joins TRBV5-1 and TRBJ1-4; TRBD1 agrees at 7 bases. Germline CDR1 is SGHRS and CDR2 is YFSETQ. V gave up 4 bases and J gave up 7 bases; unmatched junction bases: 4. The CDR3 loop spans 13 amino acids. CDR3 protein: CASSGDSLEKLFF. The DNA for the CDR3 is TGCGCCAGCAGCGGGGACAGCCTTGAAAAACTGTTTTTT.

The V gene is TRBV6-6, the J gene TRBJ1-4; D might be TRBD1 (5 bases). Germline CDR1 is MNHNY and CDR2 is SVGAGI (reference sequence). The CDR3 consists of 15 residues. V shed 6 bases and J shed 7 bases, with 18 bases lying between them. CDR3 nucleotide sequence: TGTGCCAGCAGGACCACCAGGGTAGGGGCTGAAAAACTGTTTTTT. This gives the protein CASRTTRVGAEKLFF.

V gene TRBV6-5 combines with J gene TRBJ2-1; 11 nucleotides match TRBD2. This CDR3 is built from 16 residues. Germline CDR1 is MNHEY and CDR2 is SVGAGI. The V segment lost 0 bases and the J segment 10 bases; nucleotides outside the gene matches: 8. The CDR3 is CASSYSMVAGGMEQFF. The CDR3 DNA sequence: TGTGCCAGCAGTTACTCGATGGTAGCGGGGGGGATGGAGCAGTTCTTC.

This clone was counted between two and nine times. The J gene is TRBJ1-5, the V gene TRBV19, with a tentative D call TRBD1 (5 bases). CDR1 LNHDA and CDR2 SQIVND come from the germline V gene (reference sequence). The CDR3 has 14 residues. The V end lost 7 bases, the J end lost 2 bases, and 12 bases lay between the germline ends. The CDR3 sequence: CASTRQPGNQPQHF. CDR3 sequence (DNA): TGTGCCAGTACCAGACAGCCAGGCAATCAGCCCCAGCATTTT.

This chain uses TRBV5-6 with TRBJ2-1; TRBD2 is a possible D gene (5 bases). This CDR3 contains 12 residues. Germline-derived CDR1 and CDR2 are SGHDT and YYEEEE. With 4 bases removed from V and 8 bases from J, the gap between germline ends came to 10 bases. CDR3 nucleotides: TGTGCCAGCAGCGGGAGTAGGTATGAGCAGTTCTTC. Its protein product is CASSGSRYEQFF.